These 5 T cell receptor beta chains originate from one sample sequenced in a study of OX40 agonist ivuxolimab in advanced cancers. The protocol was immunoSEQ multiplex PCR, while the TCRdb copy is restricted to in-frame clones and leaves out a portion. The sample lists 45,000 to 60,000 clones; over 60% were seen once. Sample: CD4+ or CD8+ T cells sorted from blood, taken in a trial of the OX40 agonist ivuxolimab. The receptors shown here come from an adult with an advanced solid tumor such as melanoma, head and neck, liver or kidney cancer.

Within the sample, this clone is medium-sized (0.01 to 0.1%). The chain uses TRBV2 and TRBJ2-5; unclear D gene. The CDR3 length is 16 residues. Trimming pared 0 bases from V and 5 bases from J, leaving 16 bases between. Per the germline V gene, CDR1 is SNHLY and CDR2 is FYNNEI. CDR3 nucleotide sequence: TGTGCCAGCAGTGAAGCGCTGGCAGCCGGAAGGGAGACCCAGTACTTC. This encodes CASSEALAAGRETQYF.

This clone is medium-sized in the sample. V and J are TRBV14 and TRBJ2-5; D perhaps matches TRBD2 (6 bases). The V gene lost 1 base and the J gene lost 5 bases, with 11 bases spanning the gap. The germline gives CDR1 SGHDN, CDR2 FVKESK. The length of the CDR3 is 14 residues. The CDR3 DNA reads TGTGCCAGCAGCCAAGTACTAGCTGGGGAGACCCAGTACTTC. This gives the protein CASSQVLAGETQYF.

The chain uses TRBV25-1 and TRBJ2-3, with TRBD2 matching over 10 bases. This CDR3 is built from 16 residues. The germline V gene encodes CDR1 MGHDK and CDR2 SYGVNS. Germline trimming cut 3 bases from V and 4 bases from J; bases unmatched to any gene: 7. CDR3 in DNA: TGTGCCAGCAGTGACCTTTTAGCGGGAGGAGCAGATACGCAGTATTTT. Translation: CASSDLLAGGADTQYF. Looking up the rest from reference TRBV25-1 and TRBJ2-3 gives the full variable domain: EADIYQTPRYLVIGTGKKITLECSQTMGHDKMYWYQQDPGMELHLIHYSYGVNSTEKGDLSSESTVSRIRTEHFPLTLESARPSHTSQYLCASSDLLAGGADTQYFGPGTRLTVL.

This clone was recorded once. The chain links TRBV7-9 to TRBJ1-2, with D uncertain. The V end was cut by 2 bases, the J end by 1 base, with 8 bases between. This CDR3 has 14 amino acids. Germline CDR1 and CDR2: SEHNR and FQNEAQ (reference sequence). The CDR3: CASSLMTSNYGYTF. The CDR3 coding sequence is TGTGCCAGCAGCTTAATGACAAGTAACTATGGCTACACCTTC. The entire variable domain, with the rest obtained from reference TRBV7-9 and TRBJ1-2, is as follows: DTGVSQNPRHKITKRGQNVTFRCDPISEHNRLYWYRQTLGQGPEFLTYFQNEAQLEKSRLLSDRFSAERPKGSFSTLEIQRTEQGDSAMYLCASSLMTSNYGYTFGSGTRLTVV.

In this sample, this clone turned up once. This chain connects TRBV30 to TRBJ1-1; D unclear. The CDR3 contains 15 residues. The germline V gene has CDR1 GTSNPN and CDR2 SVGIG (reference sequence). The V end lost 0 bases, the J end lost 0 bases, and 11 bases lay between the germline ends. The CDR3 coding sequence is TGTGCCTGGAGTGTACTGAGGCCGTTGAACACTGAAGCTTTCTTT. It codes for CAWSVLRPLNTEAFF.